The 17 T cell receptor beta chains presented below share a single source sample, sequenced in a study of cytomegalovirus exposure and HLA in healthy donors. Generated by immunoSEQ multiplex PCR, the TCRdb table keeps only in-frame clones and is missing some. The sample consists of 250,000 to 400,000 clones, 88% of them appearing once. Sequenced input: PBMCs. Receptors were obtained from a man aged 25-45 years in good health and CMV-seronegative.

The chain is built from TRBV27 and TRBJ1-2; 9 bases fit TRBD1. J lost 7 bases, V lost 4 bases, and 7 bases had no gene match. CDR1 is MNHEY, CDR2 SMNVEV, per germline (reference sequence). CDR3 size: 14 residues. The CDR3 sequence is CASSSTGGAGGYTF. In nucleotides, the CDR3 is TGTGCCAGCAGTTCTACAGGGGGCGCCGGTGGCTACACCTTC.

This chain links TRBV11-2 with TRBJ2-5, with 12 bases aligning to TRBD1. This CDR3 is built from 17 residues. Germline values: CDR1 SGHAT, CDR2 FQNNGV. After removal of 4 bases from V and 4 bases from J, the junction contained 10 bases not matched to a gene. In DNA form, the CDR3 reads TGTGCCAGCAGCTCCCTGGGGGACAGGGGGCAGGGAGAGACCCAGTACTTC. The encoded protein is CASSSLGDRGQGETQYF. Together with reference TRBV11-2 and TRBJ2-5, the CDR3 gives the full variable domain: EAGVAQSPRYKIIEKRQSVAFWCNPISGHATLYWYQQILGQGPKLLIQFQNNGVVDDSQLPKDRFSAERLKGVDSTLKIQPAKLEDSAVYLCASSSLGDRGQGETQYFGPGTRLLVL.

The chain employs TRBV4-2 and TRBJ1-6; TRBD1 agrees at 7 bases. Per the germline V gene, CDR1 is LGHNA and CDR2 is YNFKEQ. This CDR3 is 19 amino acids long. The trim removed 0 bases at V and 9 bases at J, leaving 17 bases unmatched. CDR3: CASSQDPAGGMKGGSPLHF. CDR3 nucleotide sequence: TGTGCCAGCAGCCAAGATCCGGCAGGGGGAATGAAAGGTGGTTCACCCCTCCACTTT.

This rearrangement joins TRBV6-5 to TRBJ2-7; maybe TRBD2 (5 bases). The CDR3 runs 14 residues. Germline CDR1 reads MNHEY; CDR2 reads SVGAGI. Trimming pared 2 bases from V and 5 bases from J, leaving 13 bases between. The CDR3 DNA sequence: TGTGCCAGCAGTTACCCCGGGGTTGGGAACGAGCAGTACTTC. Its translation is CASSYPGVGNEQYF.

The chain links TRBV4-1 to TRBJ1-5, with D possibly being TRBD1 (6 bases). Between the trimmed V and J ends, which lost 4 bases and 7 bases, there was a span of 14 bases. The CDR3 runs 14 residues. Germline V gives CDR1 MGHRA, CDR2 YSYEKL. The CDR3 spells CASSPGGRSQPQHF. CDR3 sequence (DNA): TGCGCCAGCAGCCCCGGGGGGCGAAGCCAGCCCCAGCATTTT.

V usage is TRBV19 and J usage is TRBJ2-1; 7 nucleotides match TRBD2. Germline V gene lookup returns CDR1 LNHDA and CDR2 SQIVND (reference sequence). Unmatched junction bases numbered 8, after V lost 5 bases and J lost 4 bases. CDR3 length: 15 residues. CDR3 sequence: CASSPDAGVYNEQFF. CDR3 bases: TGTGCCAGTAGTCCCGACGCGGGGGTTTACAATGAGCAGTTCTTC.

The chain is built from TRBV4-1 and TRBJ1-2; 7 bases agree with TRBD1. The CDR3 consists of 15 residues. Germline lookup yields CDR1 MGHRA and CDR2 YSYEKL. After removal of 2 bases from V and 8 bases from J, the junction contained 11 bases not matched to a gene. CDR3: CASSQSSDRTGGYTF. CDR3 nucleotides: TGCGCCAGCAGCCAATCATCCGACAGGACAGGAGGCTACACCTTC.

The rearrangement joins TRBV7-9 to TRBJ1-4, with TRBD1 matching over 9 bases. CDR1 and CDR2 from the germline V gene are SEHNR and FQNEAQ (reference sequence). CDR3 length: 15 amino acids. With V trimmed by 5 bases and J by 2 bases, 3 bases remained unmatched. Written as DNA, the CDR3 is TGTGCCAGCAGCAAAGGACAGGGGACTAATGAAAAACTGTTTTTT. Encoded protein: CASSKGQGTNEKLFF. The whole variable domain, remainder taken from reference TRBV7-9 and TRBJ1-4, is DTGVSQNPRHKITKRGQNVTFRCDPISEHNRLYWYRQTLGQGPEFLTYFQNEAQLEKSRLLSDRFSAERPKGSFSTLEIQRTEQGDSAMYLCASSKGQGTNEKLFFGSGTQLSVL.

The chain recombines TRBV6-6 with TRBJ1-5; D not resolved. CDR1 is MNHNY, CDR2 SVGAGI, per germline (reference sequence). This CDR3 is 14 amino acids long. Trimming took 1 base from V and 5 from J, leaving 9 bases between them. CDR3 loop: CASSYLDFYQPQHF. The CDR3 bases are TGTGCCAGCAGTTACTTGGACTTTTATCAGCCCCAGCATTTT.

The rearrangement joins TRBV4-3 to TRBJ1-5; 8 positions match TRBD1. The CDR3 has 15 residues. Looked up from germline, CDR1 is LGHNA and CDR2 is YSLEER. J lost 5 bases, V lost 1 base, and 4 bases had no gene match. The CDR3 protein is CASSQGTGNHQPQHF. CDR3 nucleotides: TGCGCCAGCAGCCAAGGGACAGGGAATCATCAGCCCCAGCATTTT.

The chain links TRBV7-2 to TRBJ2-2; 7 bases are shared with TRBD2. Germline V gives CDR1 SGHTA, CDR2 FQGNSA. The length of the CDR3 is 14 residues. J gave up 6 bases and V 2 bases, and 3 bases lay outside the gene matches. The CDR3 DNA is TGTGCCAGCAGCTTAATCGCGGGGGCCGGGGAGCTGTTTTTT. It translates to CASSLIAGAGELFF.

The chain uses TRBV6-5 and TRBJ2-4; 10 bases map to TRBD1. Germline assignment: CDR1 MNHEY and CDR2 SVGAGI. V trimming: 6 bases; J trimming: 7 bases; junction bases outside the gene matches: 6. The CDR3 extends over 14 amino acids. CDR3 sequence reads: CASRGQGRGNIQYF. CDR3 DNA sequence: TGTGCCAGCAGGGGACAGGGGCGCGGCAACATTCAGTACTTC.

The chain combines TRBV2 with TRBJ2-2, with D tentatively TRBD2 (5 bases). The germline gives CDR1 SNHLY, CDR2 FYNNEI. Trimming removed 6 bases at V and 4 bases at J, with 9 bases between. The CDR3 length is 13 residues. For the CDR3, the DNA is TGTGCCAGCAGCGGGGAGAGCACCGGGGAGCTGTTTTTT. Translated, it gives CASSGESTGELFF.

The DNA of the CDR3 is TGTGCCAGCTCACCCCTGGCCAGATCCAATGAGCAGTTCTTC. This gives the protein CASSPLARSNEQFF. This rearrangement joins TRBV18 to TRBJ2-1; no clear D. In germline, CDR1 is KGHSH, CDR2 LQKENI. Trimming removed 3 bases at V and 6 bases at J, with 12 bases between. The CDR3 extends over 14 amino acids. Using reference TRBV18 and TRBJ2-1 for the parts outside the CDR3, the full variable domain is NAGVMQNPRHLVRRRGQEARLRCSPMKGHSHVYWYRQLPEEGLKFMVYLQKENIIDESGMPKERFSAEFPKEGPSILRIQQVVRGDSAAYFCASSPLARSNEQFFGPGTRLTVL.

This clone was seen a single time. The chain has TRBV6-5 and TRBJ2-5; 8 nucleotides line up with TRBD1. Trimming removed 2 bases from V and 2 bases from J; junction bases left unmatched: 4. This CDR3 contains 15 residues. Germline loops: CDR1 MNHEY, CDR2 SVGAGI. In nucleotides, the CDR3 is TGTGCCAGCAGTTACACAGGGGGTTTGCAAGAGACCCAGTACTTC. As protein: CASSYTGGLQETQYF.

The CDR3 spells CAITRGGGTDTQYF. DNA of the CDR3: TGTGCCATCACGAGGGGCGGGGGTACAGATACGCAGTATTTT. The chain links TRBV10-3 to TRBJ2-3; 7 nucleotides line up with TRBD2. Germline V gene data show CDR1 as ENHRY and CDR2 as SYGVKD. Trimming took 7 bases from V and 3 from J; bases not matched to a gene: 7. This CDR3 has 14 residues.

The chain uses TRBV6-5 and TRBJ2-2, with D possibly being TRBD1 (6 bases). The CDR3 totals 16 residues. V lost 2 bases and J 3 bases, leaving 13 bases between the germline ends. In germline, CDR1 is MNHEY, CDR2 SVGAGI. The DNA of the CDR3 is TGTGCCAGCAGTTACCGGAACAGGGATTACACCGGGGAGCTGTTTTTT. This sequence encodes CASSYRNRDYTGELFF.